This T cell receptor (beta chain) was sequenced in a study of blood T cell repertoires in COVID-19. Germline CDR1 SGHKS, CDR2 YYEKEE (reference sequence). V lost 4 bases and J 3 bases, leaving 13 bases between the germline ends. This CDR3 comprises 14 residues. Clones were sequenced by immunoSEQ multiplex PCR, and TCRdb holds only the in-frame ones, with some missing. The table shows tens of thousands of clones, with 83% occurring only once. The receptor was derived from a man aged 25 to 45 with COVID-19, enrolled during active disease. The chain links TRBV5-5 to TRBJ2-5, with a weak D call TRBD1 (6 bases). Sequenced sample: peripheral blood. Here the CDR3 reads CASSKGDTEETQYF. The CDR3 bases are TGTGCCAGCAGCAAAGGGGACACCGAAGAGACCCAGTACTTC.